This T cell receptor beta chain is drawn from a study of blood T cell repertoires in COVID-19. Germline V gene sequence: CDR1 MGHRA, CDR2 YSYEKL. The V end was cut by 1 base, the J end by 5 bases, with 17 bases between. The CDR3 covers 16 residues. Study processing details: Scientists estimated how many nucleated cells there were by amplifying reference gene primers. Data came from immunoSEQ multiplex PCR; TCRdb stores just in-frame clones and leaves some out. The DNA gave D and trimming, while V, J and clone size come from that table. In the table there are roughly 79,000 clones, 82% of which are singletons.

The source is a human donor in a cohort sampled during active COVID-19. The sequencing input was peripheral blood. This chain uses TRBV4-1 with TRBJ2-5; maybe TRBD1 (5 bases). The CDR3 DNA is TGCGCCAGCAGCCAAGCGGCAGGGTTTTCTGAGGAGACCCAGTACTTC. Residues: CASSQAAGFSEETQYF.